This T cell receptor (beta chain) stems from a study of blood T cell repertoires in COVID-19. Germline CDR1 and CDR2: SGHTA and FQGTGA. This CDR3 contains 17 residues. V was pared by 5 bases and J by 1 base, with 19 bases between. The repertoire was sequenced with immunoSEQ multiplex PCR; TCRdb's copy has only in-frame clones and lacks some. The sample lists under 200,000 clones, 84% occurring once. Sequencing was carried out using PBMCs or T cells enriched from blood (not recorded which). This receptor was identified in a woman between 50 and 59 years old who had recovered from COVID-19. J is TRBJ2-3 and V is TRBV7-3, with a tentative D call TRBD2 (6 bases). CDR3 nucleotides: TGTGCCAGCAGCATCCATCCGGGAGTAACGGGCACAGATACGCAGTATTTT. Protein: CASSIHPGVTGTDTQYF.